This T cell receptor (beta chain) derives from a study of shared clonotypes between healthy human individuals (dated by TCRdb to 2020 to 2022). Study-wide context: A few men and a couple of women, aged 18 to 49 years, made up the cohort. Each donor's leukapheresis produced roughly between about 0.8 and 10 billion PBMCs. For each donor, CD4 naive and CD4 memory were each given three plates, CD8 naive was given two plates, and CD8 memory was given one plate. The study deeply sequenced blood TCR repertoires of about 5 healthy adults to estimate repertoire size and the extent of clonotype sharing between individuals. Different laboratories and diverse techniques were used to prepare libraries and sequence TCR repertoires, to increase sequencing depth and limit assay-specific biases.

Using the deep immunoSEQ assay, multiplex PCR amplified TCR CDR3 regions from genomic DNA. Extracted genomic DNA from each cell subset was distributed evenly across all wells of several immunoSEQ 96-well plates, and each plate was treated as a replicate. For sorted subsets, around 0.2 ug genomic DNA, equal to 30,000 to 35,000 T cell genomes, was loaded into each replicate PCR. The purified libraries were quantified using a Qubit 3.0 fluorometer, sized with a Bioanalyzer 2100, and then quantified again using the KAPA Library Quantification kit. Each immunoSEQ 96-well plate was sequenced on its own single-read 150-cycle Illumina NextSeq 550 flow cell. Regarding the original processing steps: Because the immunoSEQ output held only junctional sequences and lacked quality scores, the filtering could not match the filtering applied to full-length reads. Sequences were annotated with PyIR, a Python wrapper for IgBLAST v1.9, using IMGT germline references to assign V/J genes and CDR3. Reads were removed for weak V/J assignments (E-value above 1e-6), missing CDR3, stop codons, out-of-frame junctions, or ambiguous translated residues. V3J clonotypes were defined as sequences sharing an identical inferred V gene, J gene, and CDR3 amino acid sequence. Percentage overlap between repertoires was calculated by dividing the number of shared unique clonotypes by the size of the smaller repertoire. RTK rarefaction, the Chao1 estimator, and Recon v2.1 estimates of unobserved clonotypes were used to assess repertoire richness. For all TCRbeta clonotypes obtained by the gDNA method from four donors, generation probabilities were computed with OLGA. Entries here come from immuneACCESS through TCRdb and include only in-frame sequences with V and J called. Some clones fail to appear in such tables; in the studies checked, an unresolved V gene covers under half of the shortfall, and the cause of the remainder is unknown. D and trimming were read from the DNA, whereas the V and J calls and clone size are those reported in that table. This sample has under 1,900,000 clones in its table, and 98% of those were observed once. 0.3% to 0.45% of the sample lies in the top ten.

The investigation overall reported the following: Incomplete sequencing was indicated by rarefaction of sorted-subset datasets, despite the large sequencing depth. Pairwise subsampling led to the expectation that sequencing depth would affect the degree of clonotype sharing among donors. Compared with non-shared clonotypes, the clonotypes found in all four sorted-subset donors had higher generation probabilities. Naive subsets generally had larger estimated clonotype richness than memory subsets did. Across a few donors, approximately 5% of naive CD4, roughly 3.5% of naive CD8, 2% to 2.5% of memory CD4, and over 0.35% of memory CD8 clonotypes were shared. Sampling was restricted to blood, and TCR repertoires in tissue are likely to differ from TCR repertoires in blood. Because the study included a small number of donors, the genetic and exposure-history diversity represented was limited.

Healthy HIV-negative adults with no recently reported acute infections or vaccinations were included as donors. Every donor was a Caucasian adult residing in Nashville, Tennessee, USA. CD4+ T cells were enriched through magnetic negative selection, after which naive cells were positively selected on CD45RA and the remaining negative fraction served as the memory subset. Blood was collected by leukapheresis, and PBMCs were isolated by Ficoll-Histopaque density gradient centrifugation and then cryopreserved in liquid nitrogen vapor phase. Analytical flow cytometry was used to check the purity and quantity of each magnetically sorted T cell population. Each sorted fraction had its genomic DNA isolated and then quantified by UV absorbance on a Nanodrop 2000c. Comment on this clone: Its cognate antigen has yet to be identified. Per-base quality was not reported, and no clone a single base away is much larger than it.

V and J are trimmed by 4 bases and 0 bases, and the gene matches miss 11 bases of the junction. Taken from cysteine to phenylalanine, the CDR3 has 18 residues. Kept here is only the CDR3 DNA, which spans 54 bases and is read in frame from base 1. The CDR1 and CDR2 encoded by the germline V gene are SGHRS and YFSETQ. The chain was built from TRBV5-1 and TRBJ2-1, with TRBD2 matching 9 junction bases. This receptor was identified in a man aged 25 to 40 in good health. Sequences were obtained from naive CD4+ T cells sorted from blood. This sample's cell subset or site label indicates: CD45RA+ positively selected. The CDR3 loop reads CASSPGAGGFRSYNEQFF. Here is the DNA: TGCGCCAGCAGCCCGGGAGCGGGAGGCTTTCGCTCCTACAATGAGCAGTTCTTC.